This T cell receptor beta chain appears in the sequencing data of a study of shared clonotypes between healthy human individuals. Study background: CD4 naive cells filled three plates per donor, CD4 memory three, CD8 naive two and CD8 memory one.

Trimming at V came to 5 bases and at J to 12 bases, leaving 12 bases not matched to a gene. Germline CDR1 is SEHNR and CDR2 is FQNEAQ (reference sequence). This CDR3 is 13 amino acids long. This clone was counted only a few times. Negatively enriched CD4+ T cells were divided by CD45RA into naive and memory. Clones were sequenced by immunoSEQ multiplex PCR, and TCRdb holds only the in-frame ones, with some missing. There are about 1 million clones in the sample; about 77% occur only once, and about 1.5% lies in the top ten. Material for sequencing was memory CD4+ T cells sorted from blood. The subset denotes: CD45RA-negative fraction. The receptor was derived from a man in his late teens or twenties in good health. The chain joins TRBV7-9 to TRBJ1-1, with 7 nucleotides matching TRBD1. CDR3 loop: CASSLTGPRQSFF. The DNA for the CDR3 is TGTGCCAGCAGCCTGACAGGGCCACGGCAATCTTTCTTT.